Listed here are 28 T cell receptor beta chains from one sample, sequenced in a study of blood T cell repertoires in COVID-19. Profiled with immunoSEQ multiplex PCR; TCRdb holds only in-frame clones, not every one. The sample carries about 140,000 clones, roughly four fifths recorded once. The source material was peripheral blood. The receptors originated from a human donor in a cohort sampled during active COVID-19.

The rearrangement uses TRBV6-5 and TRBJ1-5; D remains ambiguous. The CDR3 is 12 residues long. In germline, CDR1 is MNHEY, CDR2 SVGAGI. Trimming removed 0 bases at V and 10 bases at J, with 7 bases between. CDR3 sequence: CASSYSGGPQHF. The CDR3 DNA reads as TGTGCCAGCAGTTACTCAGGAGGACCCCAGCATTTT.

The chain links TRBV2 to TRBJ2-7; 10 positions agree with TRBD1. Per germline, CDR1 SNHLY and CDR2 FYNNEI. The V gene end was trimmed by 7 bases and the J gene end by 5 bases; junction bases not matched to a gene: 8. The CDR3 loop spans 14 amino acids. CDR3 protein: CASTRDRGRHEQYF. The DNA for the CDR3 is TGTGCCAGCACCCGGGACAGGGGACGCCACGAGCAGTACTTC.

This sequence joins TRBV5-6 and TRBJ1-1; D unresolved. The CDR3 spans 14 residues. Deletions cut 0 bases from V and 1 base from J, with 7 bases between. The germline V gene has CDR1 SGHDT and CDR2 YYEEEE. CDR3 loop: CASSLAGRNTEAFF. The CDR3 DNA follows: TGTGCCAGCAGCTTGGCGGGTAGGAACACTGAAGCTTTCTTT.

This chain connects TRBV6-2 or TRBV6-3 to TRBJ2-7, with a possible D match to TRBD2 (5 bases). The germline V and J ends were trimmed by 2 bases and 6 bases, with 14 bases remaining between them. The CDR3 spans 14 residues. CDR1 is MNHEY and CDR2 is SVGEGT in the germline V gene. The CDR3 sequence is CASSYVPPAGEQYF. The CDR3 DNA reads TGTGCCAGCAGTTACGTCCCCCCGGCGGGCGAGCAGTACTTC.

The genes are TRBV6-6 and TRBJ1-1; TRBD1 agrees at 8 bases. This CDR3 is built from 14 residues. Germline V gene lookup returns CDR1 MNHNY and CDR2 SVGAGI (reference sequence). J was trimmed by 6 bases and V by 6 bases; bases with no gene match: 9. CDR3 in amino acids: CASRPRQGTAEAFF. CDR3 coding DNA: TGTGCCAGCAGACCCCGACAGGGGACAGCTGAAGCTTTCTTT.

Worth noting for this clone: Additional DNA sequences in this sample encode the identical CDR3. The chain joins TRBV12-3 or TRBV12-4 to TRBJ1-2; D is possibly TRBD1 (5 bases). Trimming shortened V by 3 bases and J by 4 bases, and 9 bases separated the two germline ends. The CDR3 is made up of 13 amino acids. The CDR3 loop is CASSFGRGYGYTF. The CDR3 bases are TGTGCCAGCAGTTTCGGGAGGGGCTATGGCTACACCTTC.

This clone has only a few counts. The V call is TRBV27, the J call TRBJ2-1, with 10 bases aligning to TRBD2. The CDR3 runs to 16 residues. V lost 3 bases, J lost 4 bases, and 6 bases stayed unmatched. Germline assignment: CDR1 MNHEY and CDR2 SMNVEV (reference sequence). The CDR3 loop is CASSFRLAGVYNEQFF. CDR3 nucleotide sequence: TGTGCCAGCAGTTTCCGACTAGCGGGCGTGTACAATGAGCAGTTCTTC.

This chain connects TRBV25-1 to TRBJ2-2; 10 bases fit TRBD2. CDR1 MGHDK and CDR2 SYGVNS come from the germline V gene. J was trimmed by 5 bases and V by 1 base; bases with no gene match: 4. CDR3 length: 16 residues. This chain's CDR3 is CASSEFVTSGTGELFF. The CDR3 DNA reads as TGTGCCAGCAGTGAATTCGTGACTAGCGGGACCGGGGAGCTGTTTTTT.

The chain recombines TRBV6-5 with TRBJ1-1, with no clear D. V gave up 6 bases and J gave up 5 bases, with 10 bases separating them. Germline CDR1 MNHEY, CDR2 SVGAGI. CDR3 size: 12 residues. The CDR3 DNA is TGTGCCAGCAGCCTAGCGAGAACTGAAGCTTTCTTT. It is translated as CASSLARTEAFF.

This clone has just a few counts. The V call is TRBV28, the J call TRBJ1-1; 10 bases agree with TRBD1. V trimming: 3 bases; J trimming: 9 bases; junction bases outside the gene matches: 4. The germline V gene has CDR1 MDHEN and CDR2 SYDVKM. This CDR3 has 13 residues. CDR3: CASSLGQGSQAFF. As DNA, the CDR3 is TGTGCCAGCAGTTTGGGACAGGGGTCACAAGCTTTCTTT. Using reference TRBV28 and TRBJ1-1 for the parts outside the CDR3, the full variable domain is DVKVTQSSRYLVKRTGEKVFLECVQDMDHENMFWYRQDPGLGLRLIYFSYDVKMKEKGDIPEGYSVSREKKERFSLILESASTNQTSMYLCASSLGQGSQAFFGQGTRLTVV.

The rearrangement joins TRBV19 to TRBJ1-5, with 7 bases fitting TRBD1. Germline V gene data show CDR1 as LNHDA and CDR2 as SQIVND (reference sequence). The V segment lost 7 bases and the J segment 1 base; nucleotides outside the gene matches: 1. This CDR3 region has 13 residues. In DNA form, the CDR3 reads TGTGCCAGTAAGACAGGGAGCAATCAGCCCCAGCATTTT. Residues: CASKTGSNQPQHF.

This clone was picked up one time. V usage is TRBV7-9 and J usage is TRBJ2-3; D perhaps matches TRBD1 (6 bases). CDR1 is SEHNR and CDR2 is FQNEAQ in the germline V gene (reference sequence). Trimming pared 5 bases from V and 4 bases from J, leaving 10 bases between. This CDR3 comprises 13 residues. CDR3 nucleotides: TGTGCCAGCAGCCCCAGGGGACCAGATACGCAGTATTTT. Translating it yields CASSPRGPDTQYF.

V and J are TRBV7-7 and TRBJ2-2, with D possibly matching TRBD1 (6 bases). Germline V gene data show CDR1 as SSHAT and CDR2 as FNYEAQ (reference sequence). The CDR3 is made up of 17 amino acids. The CDR3 DNA reads as TGTGCTAGCCCCGGCCCCCTTACAGGGATTAACACCGGGGAGCTGTTTTTT. This sequence encodes CASPGPLTGINTGELFF.

The CDR3, as DNA: TGTGCCAGCAGTCGCACAGCTTCTAGCACAGATACGCAGTATTTT. Its translation is CASSRTASSTDTQYF. V is TRBV6-6 and J is TRBJ2-3; D is uncertain. With 5 bases removed from V and 0 bases from J, the gap between germline ends came to 12 bases. The germline gives CDR1 MNHNY, CDR2 SVGAGI (reference sequence). The CDR3 runs to 15 residues.

The J gene is TRBJ1-6, the V gene TRBV28; 8 bases fit TRBD1. V dropped 5 bases and J dropped 10; count of bases not matched to a gene: 7. In germline, CDR1 is MDHEN, CDR2 SYDVKM. This CDR3 contains 14 residues. This CDR3 is CASSIDRGRSPLHF. The CDR3 bases are TGTGCCAGCAGTATTGACAGGGGACGATCACCCCTCCACTTT.

The V gene is TRBV25-1, the J gene TRBJ2-3, with a tentative D call TRBD2 (5 bases). Looked up from germline, CDR1 is MGHDK and CDR2 is SYGVNS. The V end was cut by 2 bases, the J end by 11 bases, with 11 bases between. This CDR3 has 12 amino acids. The CDR3 reads CASSEGIRGQYF. CDR3 nucleotide sequence: TGTGCCAGCAGTGAAGGAATTCGGGGGCAGTATTTT.

V is TRBV5-1 and J is TRBJ1-4, with 7 bases lining up with TRBD1. Unmatched junction bases numbered 7, after V lost 3 bases and J lost 8 bases. Germline V CDR1 and CDR2: SGHRS, YFSETQ. The CDR3 length is 14 residues. Written as DNA, the CDR3 is TGCGCCAGCAGCTCGGACAGGAGTACCGAAAAACTGTTTTTT. Amino acid sequence: CASSSDRSTEKLFF.

To note about this clone: The sample holds other DNA sequences that translate to the same CDR3. The genes are TRBV15 and TRBJ1-5; 9 bases map to TRBD1. Looked up from germline, CDR1 is LNHNV and CDR2 is YYDKDF (reference sequence). Trimming at V came to 1 base and at J to 2 bases, leaving 6 bases not matched to a gene. This CDR3 spans 17 amino acids. Written as DNA, the CDR3 is TGTGCCACCAGCAGAGCACGGACAGGGGTGGGCAATCAGCCCCAGCATTTT. It specifies CATSRARTGVGNQPQHF. The whole variable domain, filled in from reference TRBV15 and TRBJ1-5, reads DAMVIQNPRYQVTQFGKPVTLSCSQTLNHNVMYWYQQKSSQAPKLLFHYYDKDFNNEADTPDNFQSRRPNTSFCFLDIRSPGLGDTAMYLCATSRARTGVGNQPQHFGDGTRLSIL.

V is TRBV19 and J is TRBJ2-5; D gene unclear. CDR3 length equals 13 residues. Germline V gene sequence: CDR1 LNHDA, CDR2 SQIVND (reference sequence). The V end was cut by 8 bases, the J end by 1 base, with 11 bases between. Here the CDR3 reads CASRWSSQETQYF. CDR3 bases: TGTGCCAGTCGGTGGAGCAGCCAAGAGACCCAGTACTTC.

This chain links TRBV5-1 with TRBJ2-1, with 10 nucleotides matching TRBD1. Germline lookup yields CDR1 SGHRS and CDR2 YFSETQ. Unmatched junction bases numbered 6, after V lost 4 bases and J lost 8 bases. The CDR3 is made up of 14 amino acids. The CDR3 protein is CASSAGQGGDEQFF. The CDR3 DNA reads as TGCGCCAGCAGCGCTGGACAGGGGGGAGATGAGCAGTTCTTC.

This clone was counted a few times. This chain uses TRBV3-1 (or the pseudogene TRBV3-2) with TRBJ1-2; no clear D gene. V was pared by 4 bases and J by 1 base, with 13 bases between. This CDR3 spans 15 amino acids. Germline V lookup: CDR1 LGHDT, CDR2 YNNKEL (reference sequence). As DNA, the CDR3 is TGTGCCAGCAGCCCTAGGGAGGGCAGTAACTATGGCTACACCTTC. Translating it yields CASSPREGSNYGYTF.

The gene calls are TRBV5-1 and TRBJ2-7; TRBD1 aligns across 8 bases. This CDR3 contains 15 residues. Losses at the gene ends were 4 bases for V and 5 bases for J; bases not matched to a gene: 11. CDR1 SGHRS and CDR2 YFSETQ come from the germline V gene. The CDR3 DNA reads TGCGCCAGCAGCCCGACTTGGACAGGGAACAACGAGCAGTACTTC. Its translation: CASSPTWTGNNEQYF. Combining the CDR3 with reference TRBV5-1 and TRBJ2-7 gives the whole variable domain KAGVTQTPRYLIKTRGQQVTLSCSPISGHRSVSWYQQTPGQGLQFLFEYFSETQRNKGNFPGRFSGRQFSNSRSEMNVSTLELGDSALYLCASSPTWTGNNEQYFGPGTRLTVT.

V usage is TRBV5-1 and J usage is TRBJ1-1, with 8 bases fitting TRBD1. V was clipped by 0 bases and J by 5 bases; unmatched bases: 18. This CDR3 is built from 19 residues. CDR1 and CDR2 from the germline V gene are SGHRS and YFSETQ. Here the CDR3 reads CASSLALIWSGTGATEAFF. In nucleotides, the CDR3 is TGCGCCAGCAGCTTGGCTCTTATATGGTCTGGGACAGGAGCTACTGAAGCTTTCTTT.

This rearrangement joins TRBV10-3 to TRBJ1-2; D possibly corresponds to TRBD1 (6 bases). This CDR3 contains 13 residues. V lost 2 bases to trimming and J lost 5 bases, with 9 bases between them. Germline V gene lookup returns CDR1 ENHRY and CDR2 SYGVKD. CDR3 region: CAISETGLYGYTF. CDR3 nucleotides: TGTGCCATCAGTGAGACAGGGCTGTATGGCTACACCTTC.

The chain employs TRBV9 and TRBJ1-4; TRBD1 is a possible D gene (6 bases). Germline V gene lookup returns CDR1 SGDLS and CDR2 YYNGEE. The CDR3 has 15 residues. Trimming took off 4 bases at V and 1 base at J, with 11 bases between the two ends. CDR3 coding DNA: TGTGCCAGCAGCACTGGACAGCTAACTAATGAAAAACTGTTTTTT. Its protein is CASSTGQLTNEKLFF.

J is TRBJ1-3 and V is TRBV11-3; D unclear. The CDR3 runs to 13 residues. Deletions cut 3 bases from V and 3 bases from J, with 6 bases between. Germline loops: CDR1 SGHNT, CDR2 YENEEA. CDR3 amino acids: CASSFRLGNTIYF. The CDR3 nucleotides read TGTGCCAGCAGCTTCAGGCTTGGAAACACCATATATTTT.

The gene calls are TRBV9 and TRBJ1-4; TRBD1 is a possible D gene (5 bases). The V gene's germline CDR1 is SGDLS and CDR2 YYNGEE. The CDR3 is made up of 17 amino acids. Trimming took 0 bases from V and 0 from J, leaving 12 bases between them. CDR3 coding DNA: TGTGCCAGCAGCGTAGGGACAAGTTTACCAACTAATGAAAAACTGTTTTTT. As protein: CASSVGTSLPTNEKLFF.

The chain links TRBV19 to TRBJ1-3, with D possibly being TRBD1 (5 bases). Per the germline V gene, CDR1 is LNHDA and CDR2 is SQIVND (reference sequence). This CDR3 is built from 15 residues. V lost 4 bases and J lost 5, with 15 bases in between. The CDR3 coding sequence is TGTGCCAGTAGTACCCAGGACAAGCGAAGAAACACCATATATTTT. This translates into CASSTQDKRRNTIYF.